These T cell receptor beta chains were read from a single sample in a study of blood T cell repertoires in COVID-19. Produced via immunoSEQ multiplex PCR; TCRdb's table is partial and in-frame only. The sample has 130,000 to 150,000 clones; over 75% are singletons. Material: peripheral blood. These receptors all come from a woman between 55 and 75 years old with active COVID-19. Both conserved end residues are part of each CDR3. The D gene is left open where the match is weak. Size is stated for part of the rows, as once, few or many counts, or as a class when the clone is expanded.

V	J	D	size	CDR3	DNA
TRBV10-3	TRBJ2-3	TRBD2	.	CAISESGLAGEGTDTQYF	TGTGCCATCAGTGAGTCGGGACTAGCGGGAGAGGGCACAGATACGCAGTATTTT
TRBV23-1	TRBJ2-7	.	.	CASSQTALTGFPFGYEQYF	TGCGCCAGCAGTCAAACGGCCCTAACAGGGTTCCCCTTTGGCTACGAGCAGTACTTC
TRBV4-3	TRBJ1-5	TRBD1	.	CASSQEISGQGVNQPQHF	TGCGCCAGCAGCCAAGAAATTAGCGGACAGGGGGTCAATCAGCCCCAGCATTTT
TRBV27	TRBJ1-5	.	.	CASSRAFMSNQPQHF	TGTGCCAGCAGTCGCGCCTTTATGTCCAATCAGCCCCAGCATTTT
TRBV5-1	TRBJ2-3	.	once	CASSLVAENTQYF	TGCGCCAGCAGCTTGGTCGCGGAGAATACGCAGTATTTT
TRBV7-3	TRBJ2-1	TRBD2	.	CASRMGTSGRSAEQFF	TGTGCCAGCAGAATGGGGACTAGCGGGAGATCTGCTGAGCAGTTCTTC
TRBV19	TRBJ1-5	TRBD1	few	CASMRIGTGQGQPQHF	TGTGCCAGTATGAGGATCGGGACAGGCCAAGGGCAGCCCCAGCATTTT
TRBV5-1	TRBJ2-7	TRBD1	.	CASSRDRALYEQYF	TGCGCCAGCAGCCGGGACAGGGCCCTCTACGAGCAGTACTTC
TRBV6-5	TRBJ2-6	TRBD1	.	CASSPQGLGANVLTF	TGTGCCAGCAGCCCACAGGGGTTGGGGGCCAACGTCCTGACTTTC
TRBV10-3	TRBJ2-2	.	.	CAISTANTGELFF	TGTGCCATCAGTACAGCGAACACCGGGGAGCTGTTTTTT
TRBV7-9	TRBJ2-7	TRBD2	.	CASSPHPGLASIEQYF	TGTGCCAGCAGCCCACACCCGGGACTAGCATCCATTGAGCAGTACTTC
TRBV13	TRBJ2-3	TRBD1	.	CASSLDRGFTDTQYF	TGTGCCAGCAGCTTAGACAGGGGGTTCACAGATACGCAGTATTTT
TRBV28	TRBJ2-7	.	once	CASSSPGQSYEQYF	TGTGCCAGCAGTTCACCAGGACAGAGTTACGAGCAGTACTTC
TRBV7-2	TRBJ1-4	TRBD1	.	CASSDGTGAEKLFF	TGTGCCAGCAGCGACGGGACAGGGGCTGAAAAACTGTTTTTT
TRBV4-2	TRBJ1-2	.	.	CASSQDLSAGNYGYTF	TGTGCCAGCAGCCAAGATCTTTCCGCGGGAAACTATGGCTACACCTTC
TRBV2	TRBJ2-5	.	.	CASSAQGSETQYF	TGTGCCAGCAGCGCACAGGGTTCAGAGACCCAGTACTTC
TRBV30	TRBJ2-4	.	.	CAWSPGSGRAKNIQYF	TGTGCCTGGAGTCCAGGGTCAGGTAGAGCCAAAAACATTCAGTACTTC
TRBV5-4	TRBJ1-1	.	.	CASSFGLNTEAFF	TGTGCCAGCAGCTTCGGGTTGAACACTGAAGCTTTCTTT
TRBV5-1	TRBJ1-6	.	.	CASSLGGSGVPNSPLHF	TGCGCCAGCAGCTTGGGAGGGTCCGGGGTTCCAAATTCACCCCTCCACTTT
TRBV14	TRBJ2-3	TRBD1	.	CASSQGQGYAYF	TGTGCCAGCAGCCAAGGACAGGGGTATGCGTATTTT
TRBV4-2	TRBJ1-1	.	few	CASSQDPGMTEAEAFF	TGTGCCAGCAGCCAAGATCCCGGCATGACTGAAGCTGAAGCTTTCTTT
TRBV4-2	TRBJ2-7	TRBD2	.	CASSQGAAGVREQYF	TGTGCCAGCAGCCAAGGGGCAGCGGGAGTACGGGAGCAGTACTTC
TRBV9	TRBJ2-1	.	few	CASSGAGLNEQFF	TGTGCCAGCAGTGGGGCGGGGCTTAATGAGCAGTTCTTC
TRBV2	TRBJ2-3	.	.	CASSPQGGGDTQYF	TGTGCCAGCAGTCCGCAAGGGGGAGGGGATACGCAGTATTTT